This T cell receptor beta chain came from a study of T cells in Graves' hyperthyroidism and ophthalmopathy. CDR3 length: 18 amino acids. CDR1 and CDR2 from the germline V gene are SGHNT and YENEEA. With 5 bases clipped from V and 4 bases from J, the junction kept 12 bases outside the gene matches. The study based diagnoses on clinical symptoms, serum thyroxine and TRAb, thyroid ultrasound and orbital computed tomography. Using RNA transcripts as the source, TCR beta CDR3 regions were amplified. A first-round RT-PCR of the TCR CDR3 used the HTBI primer set. MiXCR, applied by TCRdb to the multiplex PCR reads, yields one record per CDR3 protein. This table holds hundreds of thousands of distinct CDR3 sequences, about 38% found once.

Sequenced sample: blood. This TCR derives from a man younger than 35 with Graves' hyperthyroidism. The chain links TRBV11-3 to TRBJ2-2; 11 bases agree with TRBD2. CDR3 nucleotides: TGTGCCAGCAGCCCCCAAACTAGCGGGGGCCATAGCACCGGGGAGCTGTTTTTT. Translating gives CASSPQTSGGHSTGELFF. The whole variable domain, remainder taken from reference TRBV11-3 and TRBJ2-2, is EAGVVQSPRYKIIEKKQPVAFWCNPISGHNTLYWYLQNLGQGPELLIRYENEEAVDDSQLPKDRFSAERLKGVDSTLKIQPAELGDSAVYLCASSPQTSGGHSTGELFFGEGSRLTVL.